The 22 T cell receptor beta chains below were found in one sample sequenced in a study of blood T cells in healthy people across ages. With a J-beta primer mix and a sample-barcoded 5' primer, a second PCR ran about 6 to 11 cycles. TCRdb called the 5' RACE reads again in MiXCR, with one record for every CDR3 protein. This table holds around 1,500,000 distinct CDR3 sequences, 28% found once. Sequencing input: blood. The source of these receptors is a woman younger than 45 in good health.

The chain combines TRBV2 with TRBJ2-3; D remains unclear. Germline V gene lookup returns CDR1 SNHLY and CDR2 FYNNEI. The germline V and J ends were trimmed by 2 bases and 4 bases, with 19 bases remaining between them. The CDR3 extends over 17 amino acids. The CDR3 loop reads CASSELSQAGRADTQYF. The CDR3 DNA is TGTGCCAGCAGTGAATTAAGTCAGGCCGGGCGAGCAGATACGCAGTATTTT.

CDR3 amino acids: CASSLELAGGRSTDTQYF. The CDR3 nucleotides are TGCGCCAGCAGCTTGGAACTAGCGGGGGGGAGAAGCACAGATACGCAGTATTTT. J is TRBJ2-3 and V is TRBV5-1, with 13 positions matching TRBD2. Looked up from germline, CDR1 is SGHRS and CDR2 is YFSETQ. V lost 0 bases and J lost 0; bases outside the gene matches: 4. The length of the CDR3 is 18 residues. The full variable domain, with the rest looked up from reference TRBV5-1 and TRBJ2-3, is KAGVTQTPRYLIKTRGQQVTLSCSPISGHRSVSWYQQTPGQGLQFLFEYFSETQRNKGNFPGRFSGRQFSNSRSEMNVSTLELGDSALYLCASSLELAGGRSTDTQYFGPGTRLTVL.

V is TRBV5-6 and J is TRBJ1-4; D not certain. Germline V CDR1 and CDR2: SGHDT, YYEEEE. V lost 4 bases and J 5 bases, leaving 15 bases between the germline ends. This CDR3 region has 15 residues. CDR3 region: CASSPLSSNNEKLFF. The CDR3 nucleotides are TGTGCCAGCAGCCCCTTAAGTTCGAACAATGAAAAACTGTTTTTT.

This clonotype appeared a few times. The chain combines TRBV29-1 with TRBJ2-1; D may be TRBD2 (7 bases). V was clipped by 5 bases and J by 10 bases, with 21 bases between them. Looked up from germline, CDR1 is SQVTM and CDR2 is ANQGSEA. The CDR3 extends over 14 amino acids. CDR3 protein: CSVTNRLTGGEQFF. In DNA, the CDR3 is TGCAGCGTTACCAACCGACTAACGGGGGGCGAGCAGTTCTTC.

The V call is TRBV2, the J call TRBJ2-7; TRBD2 aligns across 9 bases. This CDR3 spans 14 amino acids. V was clipped by 8 bases and J by 5 bases; unmatched bases: 10. Germline V gene sequence: CDR1 SNHLY, CDR2 FYNNEI. The CDR3 sequence is CASGIGTSTHEQYF. CDR3 nucleotide sequence: TGTGCCAGCGGAATCGGGACTAGCACCCACGAGCAGTACTTC.

This clonotype was seen once. At one end the junction does not follow the germline gene, possibly because of a read error. The V gene is TRBV14, the J gene TRBJ2-1, with D perhaps TRBD1 (6 bases). The CDR3 totals 17 residues. Germline CDR1 and CDR2: SGHDN and FVKESK. CDR3 coding DNA: TGTGCCAGCAGCCAAGACCAGGGATTGGGGGCCTACAATGATCAGTTCTTC. Translation: CASSQDQGLGAYNDQFF.

About this clonotype: A read error is possible here, since a much larger clone lies one base away. The J gene is TRBJ2-3, the V gene TRBV3-1; D unresolved. CDR1 is LGHDT, CDR2 YNNKEL, per germline (reference sequence). The CDR3 contains 13 residues. CDR3: CACSHQYADTQYF. The CDR3 coding sequence is TGTGCCTGCAGCCACCAGTACGCAGATACGCAGTATTTT.

This clonotype came up a few times. The chain has TRBV11-2 and TRBJ2-1, with a possible D match to TRBD1 (6 bases). CDR3 length equals 15 residues. The ends were cut back, 5 bases at V and 1 base at J, with 12 bases in the middle. Germline V CDR1 and CDR2: SGHAT, FQNNGV. CDR3: CASSPLTGSYNEQFF. CDR3 sequence (DNA): TGTGCCAGCAGCCCGCTAACAGGGTCCTACAATGAGCAGTTCTTC. Combining the CDR3 with reference TRBV11-2 and TRBJ2-1 gives the whole variable domain EAGVAQSPRYKIIEKRQSVAFWCNPISGHATLYWYQQILGQGPKLLIQFQNNGVVDDSQLPKDRFSAERLKGVDSTLKIQPAKLEDSAVYLCASSPLTGSYNEQFFGPGTRLTVL.

The chain has TRBV29-1 and TRBJ2-1; 8 bases align to TRBD1. This CDR3 is built from 15 residues. The germline gives CDR1 SQVTM, CDR2 ANQGSEA. Trimming cost V 5 bases and J 7 bases; bases outside gene matches: 13. The CDR3 region has the DNA TGCAGCGTTAATACCGGGACAGGCCCTAGGAATGAGCAGTTCTTC. Amino acids: CSVNTGTGPRNEQFF.

This clonotype was observed a handful of times. The chain links TRBV29-1 to TRBJ1-2, with D perhaps TRBD1 (5 bases). Germline V gene sequence: CDR1 SQVTM, CDR2 ANQGSEA. The CDR3 spans 14 residues. Trimming left V 2 bases short and J 6 bases short, with 16 bases between. CDR3 DNA sequence: TGCAGCGTTGAATTTATAGGGGCGGCTCATGGCTACACCTTC. It is translated as CSVEFIGAAHGYTF.

This clonotype was observed at least ten times. The J gene is TRBJ2-4, the V gene TRBV7-2, with D hard to call. Between the trimmed V and J ends, which lost 6 bases and 13 bases, there was a span of 16 bases. CDR3 size: 12 residues. Germline loops: CDR1 SGHTA, CDR2 FQGNSA. The CDR3, as DNA: TGTGCCAGCAGTCCTAGTCGAGGTGTGCAGTACTTC. It yields the protein CASSPSRGVQYF.

This clonotype was seen only a few times. DNA of the CDR3: TGTGCCAGCAGCTCCGGAGGGACAGTGAACACTGAAGCTTTCTTT. Protein sequence: CASSSGGTVNTEAFF. This chain connects TRBV5-6 to TRBJ1-1; 7 bases are shared with TRBD1. CDR3 length: 15 amino acids. The V gene's germline CDR1 is SGHDT and CDR2 YYEEEE. With 3 bases clipped from V and 0 bases from J, the junction kept 5 bases outside the gene matches.

A few counts support this clonotype. The rearrangement uses TRBV20-1 and TRBJ2-7; no clear D. CDR1 DFQATT and CDR2 SNEGSKA come from the germline V gene (reference sequence). The germline V and J ends were trimmed by 2 bases and 2 bases, with 7 bases remaining between them. The CDR3 consists of 12 residues. This CDR3 reads CSARSPPYEQYF. CDR3 bases: TGCAGTGCTAGAAGCCCTCCCTACGAGCAGTACTTC.

This chain uses TRBV6-2 or TRBV6-3 with TRBJ1-1; TRBD1 agrees at 7 bases. Germline CDR1 MNHEY, CDR2 SVGEGT. V trimming: 5 bases; J trimming: 4 bases; junction bases outside the gene matches: 10. The CDR3 extends over 15 amino acids. The CDR3: CASSRQQGSGTEAFF. CDR3 DNA sequence: TGTGCCAGCAGTCGTCAACAGGGGTCGGGCACTGAAGCTTTCTTT.

This clonotype occurred a few times. The chain has TRBV20-1 and TRBJ2-1, with D possibly being TRBD2 (6 bases). In germline, CDR1 is DFQATT, CDR2 SNEGSKA (reference sequence). The V gene lost 3 bases and the J gene lost 7 bases, with 16 bases spanning the gap. The CDR3 consists of 14 residues. The CDR3 sequence: CSASVGGKFNEQFF. The CDR3 bases are TGCAGTGCTAGTGTCGGGGGTAAATTTAATGAGCAGTTCTTC.

This clonotype was recorded a few times. The rearrangement uses TRBV6-2 or TRBV6-3 and TRBJ2-1; TRBD1 aligns across 7 bases. This CDR3 region has 15 residues. Looked up from germline, CDR1 is MNHEY and CDR2 is SVGEGT. V shed 7 bases and J 9 bases; nucleotides not matched to a gene: 15. In DNA form, the CDR3 reads TGTGCCAGCAATGAGGACAGGAAAATGGCCAGTGAGCAGTTCTTC. Translated: CASNEDRKMASEQFF.

V and J are TRBV7-9 and TRBJ1-2, with a weak D call TRBD1 (5 bases). The length of the CDR3 is 15 residues. Per germline, CDR1 SEHNR and CDR2 FQNEAQ (reference sequence). V lost 5 bases and J lost 4, with 17 bases in between. The chain's CDR3 is CASSPGTHNTYGYTF. The CDR3 DNA is TGTGCCAGCAGCCCCGGGACGCACAACACCTATGGCTACACCTTC.

Points on this clonotype: A much larger clone differs by one base, so this may be a read error. The rearrangement joins TRBV7-9 to TRBJ2-2, with a possible D match to TRBD2 (5 bases). This CDR3 is built from 15 residues. V gave up 4 bases and J gave up 1 base, with 10 bases separating them. Per the germline V gene, CDR1 is SEHNR and CDR2 is FQNEAQ (reference sequence). The CDR3, as DNA: TGTGCCAGCAGCTCCAGGACTTTGAACACCGGGGAGCTGTTTTTT. Translation gives CASSSRTLNTGELFF.

The chain uses TRBV10-3 and TRBJ1-5; D is unresolved. V gave up 4 bases and J gave up 6 bases, with 22 bases separating them. The CDR3 extends over 17 amino acids. Germline CDR1 ENHRY, CDR2 SYGVKD. For the CDR3, the DNA is TGTGCCATCAGTGGGTCGATAGGCAGTACGGCATTTCAGCCCCAGCATTTT. Its translation is CAISGSIGSTAFQPQHF.

The chain couples TRBV20-1 to TRBJ2-3; D tentatively fits TRBD1 or TRBD2 (5 bases each). The CDR3 is 15 residues long. The V gene's germline CDR1 is DFQATT and CDR2 SNEGSKA (reference sequence). V lost 5 bases to trimming and J lost 4 bases, with 19 bases between them. The CDR3 DNA is TGCAGTGCTGAGGGGCCCCCGGTAGTGTCAGATACGCAGTATTTT. Residues: CSAEGPPVVSDTQYF.

This chain connects TRBV3-1 to TRBJ2-5; D might be TRBD1 (6 bases). The germline V gene has CDR1 LGHDT and CDR2 YNNKEL (reference sequence). Trimming removed 3 bases at V and 2 bases at J, with 13 bases between. The CDR3 spans 15 residues. The CDR3 protein is CASSQAWGQQETQYF. The CDR3 DNA reads as TGTGCCAGCAGCCAGGCATGGGGGCAGCAAGAGACCCAGTACTTC.

This clonotype was seen a few times. The chain uses TRBV5-1 and TRBJ2-1, with D perhaps TRBD2 (6 bases). V dropped 0 bases and J dropped 7 bases, with 14 bases sitting between them. The CDR3 covers 15 residues. The germline V gene encodes CDR1 SGHRS and CDR2 YFSETQ. The CDR3 nucleotides are TGCGCCAGCAGCTTGGTGGGGGACTCTACGAATGAGCAGTTCTTC. Protein sequence: CASSLVGDSTNEQFF.